Presented here are 14 T cell receptor beta chains from one specimen sequenced in a study of blood T cell repertoires in COVID-19. Repertoires were generated with immunoSEQ multiplex PCR, while TCRdb's copy carries only in-frame clones and drops some. This sample has 110,000 to 150,000 clones, with over 70% found just once. Sequencing input: PBMCs or T cells enriched from blood (not recorded which). These receptors came from a man aged 60-69 years who had recovered from COVID-19.

The rearrangement links TRBV7-6 to TRBJ2-3; tentative D call: TRBD1 (6 bases). The CDR3 length is 15 residues. Germline-derived CDR1 and CDR2 are SGHVS and FNYEAQ. V lost 6 bases to trimming and J lost 5 bases, with 18 bases between them. CDR3 nucleotides: TGTGCCAGCAGTGCCCGGATGGGGGCTGGAGATACGCAGTATTTT. This codes for CASSARMGAGDTQYF.

The rearrangement links TRBV18 to TRBJ2-3; TRBD2 might be the D (6 bases). V dropped 3 bases and J dropped 0 bases, with 13 bases sitting between them. Germline CDR1 KGHSH, CDR2 LQKENI. The CDR3 contains 16 residues. The CDR3 region has the DNA TGTGCCAGCTCACCCTCTCTAGCGACTAGCACAGATACGCAGTATTTT. Translated: CASSPSLATSTDTQYF.

The chain combines TRBV28 with TRBJ1-2, with D unclear. This CDR3 spans 12 amino acids. Per the germline V gene, CDR1 is MDHEN and CDR2 is SYDVKM. Trimming stripped 5 bases from V and 4 bases from J, with 8 bases between. The CDR3 DNA follows: TGTGCCAGCAGTCCCTCTCTCTATGGCTACACCTTC. Encoded protein: CASSPSLYGYTF.

This clone has only one observation. J is TRBJ1-6 and V is TRBV7-9; maybe TRBD1 (5 bases). Germline assignment: CDR1 SEHNR and CDR2 FQNEAQ (reference sequence). The CDR3 contains 13 residues. The V and J ends lost 8 bases and 9 bases respectively, with 14 bases between them. Here the CDR3 reads CASGPTAVSPLHF. The CDR3 nucleotides read TGTGCCAGCGGTCCGACAGCCGTTTCACCCCTCCACTTT. Together with reference TRBV7-9 and TRBJ1-6, the CDR3 gives the full variable domain: DTGVSQNPRHKITKRGQNVTFRCDPISEHNRLYWYRQTLGQGPEFLTYFQNEAQLEKSRLLSDRFSAERPKGSFSTLEIQRTEQGDSAMYLCASGPTAVSPLHFGNGTRLTVT.

The table lists this clone with a few counts. V and J are TRBV28 and TRBJ1-4; D ambiguous. There are 13 residues in the CDR3. Trimming stripped 5 bases from V and 8 bases from J, with 12 bases between. Germline values: CDR1 MDHEN, CDR2 SYDVKM. The CDR3 region has the DNA TGTGCCAGCAGTGCCCTCGCGAGGGAAAAACTGTTTTTT. Its protein product is CASSALAREKLFF.

The CDR3 DNA reads TGTGCCAGCAGCTTTACGTCAGCGGGAAATTCACCCCTCCACTTT. Amino acids: CASSFTSAGNSPLHF. The chain links TRBV5-4 to TRBJ1-6; no clear D. Germline V lookup: CDR1 SGHNT, CDR2 YYREEE (reference sequence). CDR3 length: 15 residues. Trimming removed 2 bases at V and 7 bases at J, with 13 bases between.

The V gene is TRBV27, the J gene TRBJ1-2, with no clear D. CDR1 is MNHEY, CDR2 SMNVEV, per germline (reference sequence). This CDR3 has 12 residues. Trimming stripped 7 bases from V and 5 bases from J, with 11 bases between. CDR3 nucleotide sequence: TGTGCCAGCAAAGAACGAGGGTATGGCTACACCTTC. It encodes CASKERGYGYTF.

This chain uses TRBV24-1 with TRBJ2-2; D unclear. Trimming removed 5 bases at V and 6 bases at J, with 12 bases between. The CDR3 is 14 amino acids. Germline assignment: CDR1 KGHDR and CDR2 SFDVKD. In DNA, the CDR3 is TGTGCCACCAGTGCAACTCGACTCTCCGGGGAGCTGTTTTTT. The encoded protein is CATSATRLSGELFF.

The rearrangement joins TRBV20-1 to TRBJ2-1, with 8 bases lining up with TRBD2. V was pared by 3 bases and J by 0 bases, with 16 bases of the junction left unmatched. Germline V CDR1 and CDR2: DFQATT, SNEGSKA (reference sequence). The CDR3 totals 19 residues. The CDR3 loop reads CSASPPLGAGGLSYNEQFF. Written as DNA, the CDR3 is TGCAGTGCTAGTCCCCCCCTAGGCGCGGGGGGTCTCTCCTACAATGAGCAGTTCTTC.

The table lists this clone with a count of one. The chain uses TRBV20-1 and TRBJ2-7; 9 nucleotides agree with TRBD1. From germline, CDR1 is DFQATT and CDR2 SNEGSKA (reference sequence). CDR3 size: 16 residues. The V segment lost 3 bases and the J segment 2 bases; nucleotides outside the gene matches: 11. As DNA, the CDR3 is TGCAGTGCTAGTGGCGCGGGGACAGGGCGAACCTACGAGCAGTACTTC. Translating it yields CSASGAGTGRTYEQYF.

The V call is TRBV10-2, the J call TRBJ1-5, with D possibly matching TRBD1 (5 bases). Trimming stripped 4 bases from V and 6 bases from J, with 13 bases between. This CDR3 has 14 amino acids. The germline gives CDR1 WSHSY, CDR2 SAAADI. The CDR3, as DNA: TGCGCCAGCAGTGTGGTAGGGGCCGGTCAGCCCCAGCATTTT. It specifies CASSVVGAGQPQHF.

The chain recombines TRBV5-1 with TRBJ2-3; a possible D gene is TRBD2 (6 bases). The CDR3 totals 16 residues. Trimming pared 1 base from V and 1 base from J, leaving 13 bases between. CDR1 is SGHRS and CDR2 is YFSETQ in the germline V gene. CDR3 nucleotides: TGCGCCAGCAGCTTGCCTGGCGGAGGGGGCACAGATACGCAGTATTTT. It encodes CASSLPGGGGTDTQYF.

V usage is TRBV7-9 and J usage is TRBJ2-7; 8 bases line up with TRBD2. V was clipped by 5 bases and J by 3 bases; unmatched bases: 9. In germline, CDR1 is SEHNR, CDR2 FQNEAQ (reference sequence). There are 15 residues in the CDR3. This CDR3 reads CASSRGGSVNYEQYF. For the CDR3, the DNA is TGTGCCAGCAGCCGGGGGGGTAGCGTTAACTACGAGCAGTACTTC.

The V and J genes are TRBV19 and TRBJ2-7; 7 bases fit TRBD2. The CDR3 sequence is 17 residues long. V lost 3 bases, J lost 0 bases, and 11 bases stayed unmatched. In germline, CDR1 is LNHDA, CDR2 SQIVND (reference sequence). The CDR3 region has the DNA TGTGCCAGTAGTATCCGCTCTAGCGGCGCTACCTCCTACGAGCAGTACTTC. This sequence encodes CASSIRSSGATSYEQYF.